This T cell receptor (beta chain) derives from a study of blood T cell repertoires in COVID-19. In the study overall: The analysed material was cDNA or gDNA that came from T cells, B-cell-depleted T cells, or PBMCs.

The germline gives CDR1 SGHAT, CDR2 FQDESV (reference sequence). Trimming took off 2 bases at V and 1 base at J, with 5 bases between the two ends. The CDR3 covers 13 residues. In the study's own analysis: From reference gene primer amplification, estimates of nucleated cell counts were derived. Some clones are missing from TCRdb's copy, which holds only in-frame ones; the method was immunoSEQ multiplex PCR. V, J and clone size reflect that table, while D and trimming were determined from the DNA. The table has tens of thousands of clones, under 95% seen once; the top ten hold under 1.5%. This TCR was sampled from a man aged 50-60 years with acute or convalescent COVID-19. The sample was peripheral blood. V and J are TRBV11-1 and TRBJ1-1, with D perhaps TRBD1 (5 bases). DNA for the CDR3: TGTGCCAGCAGCTTACAGGGGAACACTGAAGCTTTCTTT. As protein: CASSLQGNTEAFF.